Listed below are T cell receptor beta chains from one sample, sequenced in a study of shared clonotypes between healthy human individuals. The table came from immunoSEQ multiplex PCR; TCRdb's copy has only in-frame clones and leaves some out. The sample records some 2 million clones, approximately 94% being singletons. Sequencing was done on a sample of naive CD8+ T cells sorted from blood. These receptors were obtained from a young man in good health. Each CDR3 is given without its conserved first and last residue.

V,J,CDR3
TRBV6-5,TRBJ1-2,ASSPGGYGYT
TRBV14,TRBJ2-4,ASSPPTGWGDIQY
TRBV9,TRBJ1-5,ASSVEGTDNQPQH
TRBV14,TRBJ2-7,ASSQEGRFSYEQY
TRBV6-5,TRBJ2-1,ASSWGLNNEQF
TRBV27,TRBJ2-1,ASSLLGGNNEQF
TRBV11-2,TRBJ1-5,ASSLGIGSNQPQH
TRBV4-1,TRBJ2-7,ASSQQGQGDYEQY
TRBV27,TRBJ1-2,ASSLRRDNGYT
TRBV2,TRBJ2-7,ASSQQGAGIYEQY
TRBV7-9,TRBJ2-5,ASSDRSRTLYQETQY
TRBV27,TRBJ2-2,ASSAGHRAGELF
TRBV30,TRBJ1-4,ACSGQPNEKLF
TRBV4-1,TRBJ2-7,ASSQDGVATYEQY
TRBV13,TRBJ1-1,ASSLQGDTEAF
TRBV5-1,TRBJ2-2,ASSPGTSNTGELF
TRBV7-9,TRBJ2-1,ASSVTGEEYNEQF
TRBV25-1,TRBJ2-5,ASSESWRETGETQY
TRBV11-2,TRBJ2-7,ASSLDLATTYEQY
TRBV14,TRBJ2-5,ASSPYTGGRETQY
TRBV7-6,TRBJ2-7,ASSLETGSLEQY
TRBV30,TRBJ2-3,AWSPTGLSDTQY
TRBV27,TRBJ2-2,ASKAANTGELF
TRBV7-2,TRBJ2-7,ASSDRRNSYEQY
TRBV27,TRBJ1-6,ASSISQGALAPLH
TRBV5-8,TRBJ2-7,ASTTYLEQY
TRBV7-7,TRBJ2-7,ASSFGPTGEQY
TRBV9,TRBJ2-7,ASSVGGSGGPYEQY
TRBV29-1,TRBJ2-1,SVSQPGQAYNEQF
TRBV7-6,TRBJ1-2,ASSLYLNYGYT
TRBV5-6,TRBJ1-5,ASSLDGFGQPQH
TRBV9,TRBJ2-1,ASSVAGSSGGIYNEQF
TRBV6-5,TRBJ1-5,ASSYSSRENYQPQH
TRBV4-3,TRBJ2-7,ASSQEEGDGSYEQY
TRBV27,TRBJ1-2,ASSPTGGYGYT
TRBV6-5,TRBJ2-7,ASSYSITTSYEQY
TRBV13,TRBJ2-3,ASHNSDTDTQY
TRBV6-5,TRBJ2-2,ASSYSIREHTGELF
TRBV4-1,TRBJ1-4,ASSQDPGWVEANEKLF
TRBV27,TRBJ1-2,ASSSYRTGEYGYT
TRBV5-6,TRBJ2-5,ASSLYVGQETQY
TRBV27,TRBJ1-5,ASSLEGGNQPQH
TRBV27,TRBJ2-4,ASRPRGGVDIQY
TRBV27,TRBJ2-7,ASSTPAGEGNEQY
TRBV7-9,TRBJ2-7,ASSRGIYEQY
TRBV6-5,TRBJ1-1,ASSYYRDTEAF
TRBV6-6,TRBJ1-2,ASSYAPAAFDDYT
TRBV10-1,TRBJ2-1,ASSEATSGGQF
TRBV13,TRBJ2-7,ASSHSPRGGNYEQY
TRBV15,TRBJ2-6,ATSREVGLHSSGANVLT
TRBV7-6,TRBJ2-1,ASSPLAGPTYNEQF
TRBV30,TRBJ2-7,AWSIGSNYEQY
TRBV5-1,TRBJ2-7,ASSSLTGGEQY
TRBV10-3,TRBJ2-5,AISDPGLAGGEETQY
TRBV18,TRBJ2-5,ASSQTGGLGETQY
TRBV10-2,TRBJ2-7,ASGWSGSAYEQY
TRBV5-6,TRBJ2-1,ASSLGGDEQF